One and the same sample provided the 27 T cell receptor beta chains below, sequenced in a study of beta chain features in type 1 diabetes. Reverse transcription of all isolated RNA meant that expressed TCRB transcripts were sequenced. Using immunoSEQ multiplex PCR, the repertoire was profiled, and TCRdb retains in-frame clones only, with some absent. Of more than 150,000 clones in the sample, around 13% are singletons; the top ten hold about 0.66%. Sequenced material: central memory CD4+ T cells from blood. The receptors were sampled from a woman under 30 in good health.

The V and J genes are TRBV9 and TRBJ2-1; 12 nucleotides match TRBD2. Germline loops: CDR1 SGDLS, CDR2 YYNGEE. This CDR3 region has 14 residues. V dropped 3 bases and J dropped 6; count of bases not matched to a gene: 1. This CDR3 reads CASSEGLAGNEQFF. For the CDR3, the DNA is TGTGCCAGCAGCGAGGGACTAGCGGGCAATGAGCAGTTCTTC.

This clone appeared a few times. The J gene is TRBJ1-1, the V gene TRBV29-1; TRBD1 agrees at 9 bases. Per germline, CDR1 SQVTM and CDR2 ANQGSEA. The CDR3 contains 13 residues. V lost 5 bases to trimming and J lost 6 bases; unmatched junction nucleotides: 7. The CDR3 sequence is CSVMGTGRAEAFF. Here the CDR3 DNA reads TGCAGCGTTATGGGGACAGGGAGAGCTGAAGCTTTCTTT.

This clone was counted only a few times. J is TRBJ2-4 and V is TRBV30, with D hard to call. In germline, CDR1 is GTSNPN, CDR2 SVGIG (reference sequence). The CDR3 sequence is 13 residues long. The V and J ends lost 2 bases and 0 bases respectively, with 5 bases between them. The CDR3 DNA follows: TGTGCCTGGAGTTTAGCAGCCAAAAACATTCAGTACTTC. Its translation is CAWSLAAKNIQYF.

This clone was seen only a few times. The chain recombines TRBV30 with TRBJ2-1; TRBD2 aligns across 8 bases. CDR3 length equals 12 residues. Per germline, CDR1 GTSNPN and CDR2 SVGIG (reference sequence). Trimming removed 5 bases from V and 10 bases from J; junction bases left unmatched: 7. The chain's CDR3 is CAWWAGGQEQFF. CDR3 bases: TGTGCCTGGTGGGCGGGGGGTCAGGAGCAGTTCTTC.

J is TRBJ2-7 and V is TRBV6-5; D might be TRBD2 (5 bases). The germline CDR1 and CDR2 sequences are MNHEY and SVGAGI. The CDR3 contains 15 residues. Trimming took 5 bases from V and 7 from J, leaving 21 bases between them. CDR3 residues: CASSRRTEGKGEQYF. CDR3 DNA: TGTGCCAGCAGTCGCCGGACCGAGGGAAAAGGGGAGCAGTACTTC.

The chain couples TRBV9 to TRBJ2-3; possible D gene TRBD2, 5 bases. Germline V gene data show CDR1 as SGDLS and CDR2 as YYNGEE. This CDR3 contains 14 residues. Trimming removed 4 bases from V and 6 bases from J, with 15 bases in between. The CDR3 is CASSLVAGGDTQYF. The CDR3 DNA reads TGTGCCAGCAGCTTAGTGGCTGGCGGGGATACGCAGTATTTT.

V gene TRBV6-5 combines with J gene TRBJ2-7; TRBD2 is a possible D gene (5 bases). The germline gives CDR1 MNHEY, CDR2 SVGAGI. The CDR3 length is 13 residues. Trimming shortened V by 4 bases and J by 4 bases, and 11 bases separated the two germline ends. The CDR3 reads CASSLASGYEQYF. Written as DNA, the CDR3 is TGTGCCAGCAGTTTAGCGAGCGGTTACGAGCAGTACTTC.

The chain joins TRBV5-6 to TRBJ2-3; a weak D match, TRBD2 (6 bases). Germline-derived CDR1 and CDR2 are SGHDT and YYEEEE. The length of the CDR3 is 14 residues. Trimming removed 9 bases at V and 2 bases at J, with 16 bases between. The CDR3 loop reads CATYGTGLTDTQYF. The DNA of the CDR3 is TGTGCCACTTATGGGACTGGCCTCACAGATACGCAGTATTTT.

The chain uses TRBV18 and TRBJ1-5; D remains ambiguous. Trimming pared 3 bases from V and 1 base from J, leaving 10 bases between. The CDR3 has 15 residues. Germline V lookup: CDR1 KGHSH, CDR2 LQKENI. CDR3 protein: CASSPGGVSNQPQHF. The CDR3 nucleotides are TGTGCCAGCTCACCTGGAGGCGTAAGCAATCAGCCCCAGCATTTT.

This clone has more than one count but fewer than ten. This chain joins TRBV18 and TRBJ1-2; 8 bases map to TRBD1. The CDR3 has 14 amino acids. Germline assignment: CDR1 KGHSH and CDR2 LQKENI. V was pared by 7 bases and J by 4 bases, with 8 bases of the junction left unmatched. DNA for the CDR3: TGTGCCAGCTTCTCGGGACAGGACGTCTATGGCTACACCTTC. Translated: CASFSGQDVYGYTF.

V gene TRBV28 combines with J gene TRBJ2-7; TRBD1 is a possible D gene (6 bases). The CDR3 is 14 residues long. The V gene lost 3 bases and the J gene lost 1 base, with 10 bases spanning the gap. In germline, CDR1 is MDHEN, CDR2 SYDVKM. The CDR3 protein is CASSFSQGSYEQYF. The CDR3, as DNA: TGTGCCAGCAGTTTTAGCCAGGGGTCCTACGAGCAGTACTTC.

The V and J genes are TRBV6-5 and TRBJ2-5; 8 positions match TRBD1. Trimming cost V 5 bases and J 4 bases; bases outside gene matches: 6. Per germline, CDR1 MNHEY and CDR2 SVGAGI. The CDR3 sequence is 14 residues long. The CDR3 DNA is TGTGCCAGCAGTGGGACAGGTAGCCTAGAGACCCAGTACTTC. Amino acid sequence: CASSGTGSLETQYF.

The rearrangement uses TRBV7-2 and TRBJ2-7; TRBD1 aligns across 8 bases. The CDR3 covers 16 residues. Germline loops: CDR1 SGHTA, CDR2 FQGNSA. With V trimmed by 5 bases and J by 0 bases, 9 bases remained unmatched. The CDR3 loop is CASSLTGTGISYEQYF. In DNA, the CDR3 is TGTGCCAGCAGCCTCACCGGGACAGGTATCTCCTACGAGCAGTACTTC.

The rearrangement joins TRBV2 to TRBJ2-3; 8 bases align to TRBD1. The CDR3 runs 14 residues. Germline loops: CDR1 SNHLY, CDR2 FYNNEI. V shed 5 bases, J shed 5 bases, and the junction held 6 bases outside the gene matches. The CDR3 region has the DNA TGTGCCAGCAGTCCGGACAGGGCCATAGATACGCAGTATTTT. It encodes CASSPDRAIDTQYF.

This clone was seen a handful of times. J is TRBJ2-2 and V is TRBV9; a weak D match, TRBD2 (6 bases). The CDR3 has 18 residues. The germline gives CDR1 SGDLS, CDR2 YYNGEE. Trimming shortened V by 0 bases and J by 6 bases, and 21 bases separated the two germline ends. The CDR3 nucleotides read TGTGCCAGCAGCGTAGACGCAGACGGGACTCCTCGGGCCGGGGAGCTGTTTTTT. Translating it yields CASSVDADGTPRAGELFF.

Many counts were recorded for this clone. The CDR3 here is CASRGFLTSTNGQFF. The CDR3 DNA reads as TGCGCCAGCAGGGGATTCCTAACTAGCACGAATGGACAGTTCTTC. The rearrangement links TRBV5-1 to TRBJ2-1; TRBD2 is a possible D gene (6 bases). This CDR3 spans 15 amino acids. Germline V gene lookup returns CDR1 SGHRS and CDR2 YFSETQ. V was shortened by 5 bases and J by 13 bases, with 25 bases between the two germline ends.

This clone was detected a few times. V and J are TRBV29-1 and TRBJ1-3; D is uncertain. The V end was cut by 6 bases, the J end by 0 bases, with 9 bases between. Germline CDR1 is SQVTM and CDR2 is ANQGSEA. CDR3 length equals 13 residues. The CDR3 region is CSVLTFSGNTIYF. CDR3 in DNA: TGCAGCGTCCTGACATTCTCTGGAAACACCATATATTTT. Together with reference TRBV29-1 and TRBJ1-3, the CDR3 gives the full variable domain: SAVISQKPSRDICQRGTSLTIQCQVDSQVTMMFWYRQQPGQSLTLIATANQGSEATYESGFVIDKFPISRPNLTFSTLTVSNMSPEDSSIYLCSVLTFSGNTIYFGEGSWLTVV.

This chain connects TRBV2 to TRBJ2-4; 8 bases map to TRBD2. J lost 6 bases, V lost 6 bases, and 4 bases had no gene match. Germline V lookup: CDR1 SNHLY, CDR2 FYNNEI. CDR3 length: 13 amino acids. CDR3 region: CASSHLAGNIQYF. CDR3 nucleotide sequence: TGTGCCAGCAGCCACCTAGCGGGAAACATTCAGTACTTC. The full variable domain, with the rest looked up from reference TRBV2 and TRBJ2-4, is EPEVTQTPSHQVTQMGQEVILRCVPISNHLYFYWYRQILGQKVEFLVSFYNNEISEKSEIFDDQFSVERPDGSNFTLKIRSTKLEDSAMYFCASSHLAGNIQYFGAGTRLSVL.

The V and J genes are TRBV6-6 and TRBJ2-7, with D possibly matching TRBD2 (6 bases). The CDR3 has 14 amino acids. Germline CDR1 MNHNY, CDR2 SVGAGI (reference sequence). Trimming shortened V by 2 bases and J by 3 bases, and 11 bases separated the two germline ends. For the CDR3, the DNA is TGTGCCAGCAGTTACATTGCCGGGGGCTACGAGCAGTACTTC. This encodes CASSYIAGGYEQYF.

The CDR3, as DNA: TGTGCCAGCAGCTCTCGACTAGCGGGGGCCTACGAGCAGTACTTC. Residues: CASSSRLAGAYEQYF. The rearrangement joins TRBV6-1 to TRBJ2-7; 12 bases are shared with TRBD2. In germline, CDR1 is MNHNS, CDR2 SASEGT. The V and J ends lost 6 bases and 2 bases, in that order; junction bases with no gene match: 5. There are 15 residues in the CDR3.

Only a few counts were recorded for this clone. V usage is TRBV6-5 and J usage is TRBJ2-5, with D possibly matching TRBD2 (6 bases). CDR3 length: 13 amino acids. Germline CDR1 and CDR2: MNHEY and SVGAGI. The DNA for the CDR3 is TGTGACGCACGGGGGAGTTTGCAAGAGACCCAGTACTTC. As protein: CDARGSLQETQYF.

This clone has a handful of counts. The rearrangement joins TRBV29-1 to TRBJ1-5, with D tentatively TRBD1 (6 bases). V dropped 5 bases and J dropped 4 bases, with 12 bases sitting between them. Germline V gives CDR1 SQVTM, CDR2 ANQGSEA. The CDR3 sequence is 13 residues long. CDR3 coding DNA: TGCAGCGTTCGAGGGGGTGGGAATCAGCCCCAGCATTTT. Its translation is CSVRGGGNQPQHF.

The V gene is TRBV4-1, the J gene TRBJ2-7; possibly TRBD1 for D (6 bases). The V gene lost 4 bases and the J gene lost 7 bases, with 8 bases spanning the gap. The CDR3 is made up of 11 amino acids. Germline assignment: CDR1 MGHRA and CDR2 YSYEKL. Written as DNA, the CDR3 is TGCGCCAGCAGCCGTGACAGGGAGCAGTACTTC. Translated: CASSRDREQYF.

This sequence joins TRBV9 and TRBJ2-2; 10 bases map to TRBD2. This CDR3 has 18 amino acids. Looked up from germline, CDR1 is SGDLS and CDR2 is YYNGEE. The V segment lost 0 bases and the J segment 3 bases; nucleotides outside the gene matches: 8. The CDR3 DNA follows: TGTGCCAGCAGCGTAGAGGGAGCGGGAGGGCCTTACACCGGGGAGCTGTTTTTT. This codes for CASSVEGAGGPYTGELFF. Based on the CDR3 plus reference TRBV9 and TRBJ2-2, the full variable domain is DSGVTQTPKHLITATGQRVTLRCSPRSGDLSVYWYQQSLDQGLQFLIQYYNGEERAKGNILERFSAQQFPDLHSELNLSSLELGDSALYFCASSVEGAGGPYTGELFFGEGSRLTVL.

This clone was seen more than once but under ten times. The chain links TRBV2 to TRBJ2-6; D gene ambiguous. The CDR3 has 13 residues. Trimming stripped 7 bases from V and 3 bases from J, with 7 bases between. Germline CDR1 reads SNHLY; CDR2 reads FYNNEI. The CDR3 nucleotides are TGTGCCAGCAAACTAAGTGGGGCCAACGTCCTGACTTTC. This sequence encodes CASKLSGANVLTF.

The gene calls are TRBV27 and TRBJ2-3; 15 bases agree with TRBD2. V shed 7 bases, J shed 6 bases, and the junction held 11 bases outside the gene matches. Germline lookup yields CDR1 MNHEY and CDR2 SMNVEV (reference sequence). The length of the CDR3 is 17 residues. The CDR3, as DNA: TGTGCCAGCAAACCCGGGACTAGCGGGAGGCGGGGGGATACGCAGTATTTT. Protein: CASKPGTSGRRGDTQYF.

This clone has a handful of counts. This chain connects TRBV6-1 to TRBJ1-2; 7 nucleotides match TRBD1. The CDR3 has 13 amino acids. V lost 11 bases to trimming and J lost 3 bases; unmatched junction nucleotides: 9. The germline gives CDR1 MNHNS, CDR2 SASEGT. The CDR3 loop is CAARGGAHYGYTF. Written as DNA, the CDR3 is TGTGCCGCACGAGGGGGCGCCCACTATGGCTACACCTTC.